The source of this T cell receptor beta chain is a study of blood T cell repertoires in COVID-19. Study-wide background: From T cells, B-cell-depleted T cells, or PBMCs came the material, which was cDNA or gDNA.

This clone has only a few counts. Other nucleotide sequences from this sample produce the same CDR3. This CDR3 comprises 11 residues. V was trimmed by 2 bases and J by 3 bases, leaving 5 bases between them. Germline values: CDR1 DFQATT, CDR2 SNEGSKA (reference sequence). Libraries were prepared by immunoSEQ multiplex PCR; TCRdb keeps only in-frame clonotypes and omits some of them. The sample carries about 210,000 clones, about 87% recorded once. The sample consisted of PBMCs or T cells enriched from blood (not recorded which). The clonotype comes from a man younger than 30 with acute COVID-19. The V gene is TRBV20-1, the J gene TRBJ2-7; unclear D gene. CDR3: CSARRSYEQYF. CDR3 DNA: TGCAGTGCTAGACGGAGCTACGAGCAGTACTTC.